This T cell receptor beta chain is drawn from a study of T cell repertoires in cytomegalovirus infection. Study-wide context: It was the public TCR beta signatures that indicated both CMV infection and matching HLA type.

Regarding the study as a whole: Dominating the ex vivo response were TCR beta clonotypes that were CMV-specific and HLA-C-restricted. Cumulated frequencies of public TCR beta families served to identify carriers of CMV plus the relevant HLA.

From the reads, TCRdb called clonotypes with MiXCR, one entry per CDR3 protein. The data contain 200,000 to 300,000 distinct CDR3 sequences, roughly 10% of them seen just once; the ten biggest clones take up over 13%. V lost 6 bases to trimming and J lost 4 bases, with 6 bases between them. This CDR3 is built from 11 residues. From germline, CDR1 is MNHEY and CDR2 SVGEGT. Details on this clonotype: The antigen is undetermined.

The sample taken for sequencing was PBMCs. This rearrangement joins TRBV6-2 or TRBV6-3 to TRBJ2-5, with D unclear. The sequence derives from a human donor in good health (CMV status not recorded). Some clones in this sample may be carry-over from other donors' samples. CDR3 protein: CASSRPETQYF. The CDR3 DNA follows: TGTGCCAGCAGCCGGCCAGAGACCCAGTACTTC.